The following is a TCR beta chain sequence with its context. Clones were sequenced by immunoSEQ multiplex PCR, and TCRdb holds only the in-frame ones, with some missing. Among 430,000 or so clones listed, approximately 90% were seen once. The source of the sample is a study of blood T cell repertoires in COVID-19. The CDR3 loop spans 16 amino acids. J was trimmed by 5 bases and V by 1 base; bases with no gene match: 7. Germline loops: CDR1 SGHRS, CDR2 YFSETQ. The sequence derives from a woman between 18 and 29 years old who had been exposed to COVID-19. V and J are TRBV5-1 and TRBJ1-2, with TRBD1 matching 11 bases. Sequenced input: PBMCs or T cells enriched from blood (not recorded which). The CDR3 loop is CASSLSSGTGGYGYTF. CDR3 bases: TGCGCCAGCAGCTTGAGTTCCGGGACAGGGGGTTATGGCTACACCTTC.